The T cell receptor (beta chain) described here comes from a study of shared clonotypes between healthy human individuals (dated by TCRdb to between 2020 and 2021). In the study overall: The cohort comprised two women and a few men aged 18 to 49 years. Different laboratories and diverse techniques were used to prepare libraries and sequence TCR repertoires, to increase sequencing depth and limit assay-specific biases. For each donor, three plates each were used for CD4 naive and CD4 memory, two plates were used for CD8 naive, and one plate was used for CD8 memory. Between about 0.85 and 8.9 billion PBMCs per donor were obtained by leukapheresis. To estimate repertoire size and how much clonotype sharing occurs between individuals, the study deeply sequenced the blood TCR repertoires of roughly 5 healthy adults.

Concerning this clone: Its cognate antigen has yet to be identified. Base qualities are not at hand, and no much larger clone is one base apart.

The cysteine opens and the phenylalanine closes a CDR3 of 13 amino acids. The read is trimmed to its CDR3 DNA, 39 bases read in frame from base 1. V is reduced by 5 bases and J by 4 bases, leaving a spacing of 10 bases between them. The germline V gene yields SGHAT for CDR1 and FQNNGV for CDR2. The donors were healthy, HIV-negative adults who had no recently reported acute infections or vaccinations. Every donor was a Caucasian adult residing in Nashville, Tennessee, USA. CD4+ T cells were enriched by magnetic negative selection; naive cells were then positively selected on CD45RA, and the negative fraction formed the memory subset. Blood was obtained by leukapheresis, after which PBMCs were separated by Ficoll-Histopaque density gradient centrifugation and cryopreserved in liquid nitrogen vapor phase. Purity and quantity of every magnetically sorted T cell population were checked by analytical flow cytometry. Genomic DNA was isolated from every sorted fraction and measured by UV absorbance on a Nanodrop 2000c.

Using the deep immunoSEQ assay, TCR CDR3 regions were amplified from genomic DNA by multiplex PCR. For each cell subset, the extracted genomic DNA was distributed evenly across all wells of several immunoSEQ 96-well plates, and each plate served as one replicate. For sorted subsets, each replicate PCR was loaded with approximately 190 ng genomic DNA, equivalent to 25,000 to 35,000 T cell genomes. Purified libraries were measured with a Qubit 3.0 fluorometer, size-checked on a Bioanalyzer 2100, and measured again with the KAPA Library Quantification kit. A separate single-read 150-cycle Illumina NextSeq 550 flow cell was used to sequence each immunoSEQ 96-well plate. In the authors' own workflow: Because the immunoSEQ output held only junctional sequences and lacked quality scores, the filtering could not match the filtering applied to full-length reads. Sequences were annotated with PyIR, a Python wrapper for IgBLAST v1.9, using IMGT germline references to assign V/J genes and CDR3. Reads were filtered out if the reads had weak V/J assignments (E-value above 1e-6), no CDR3, stop codons, out-of-frame junctions, or ambiguous translated residues. V3J clonotypes were defined as sequences sharing an identical inferred V gene, J gene, and CDR3 amino acid sequence. Percentage overlap between repertoires was calculated by dividing the number of shared unique clonotypes by the size of the smaller repertoire. Repertoire richness was assessed with RTK rarefaction, the Chao1 estimator, and Recon v2.1 estimates of unobserved clonotypes. For all TCRbeta clonotypes obtained by the gDNA method from a few donors, generation probabilities were computed with OLGA. This immuneACCESS table, as held by TCRdb, lists in-frame sequences with V and J called but not all clones. Of the missing ones, under half trace to an unresolved V gene in checked studies; the others have no known cause. D and trimming come from the DNA, and the V and J calls and clone size come from that table. The sample records 2 million to 2.5 million clones, roughly 96% of which are singletons. The ten biggest clones cover 0.1% to 0.15% of the sample.

Summary of the overall study and its limitations: Incomplete sequencing was indicated by rarefaction of sorted-subset datasets, despite the large sequencing depth. Pairwise subsampling led to the expectation that sequencing depth would affect the degree of clonotype sharing among donors. Larger estimated clonotype richness was generally found for naive subsets than for memory subsets. Approximately 5% of naive CD4, roughly 3.5% of naive CD8, 2.3% of memory CD4, and around 0.42% of memory CD8 clonotypes were shared across several donors. The small number of donors limited the genetic and exposure-history diversity represented. Sampling was limited to blood, and TCR repertoires in tissue likely differ from TCR repertoires in blood. Compared with non-shared clonotypes, the clonotypes found in all four sorted-subset donors had higher generation probabilities.

The rearranged chain carries TRBV11-2 and TRBJ2-3, with no confidently assigned D gene. Source material: naive CD4+ T cells sorted from blood. In light of the paper, this sample's cell subset or site label describes: CD45RA+ positively selected. The origin of this receptor is a man between 18 and 35 years old in good health. The nucleotide sequence is given as TGTGCCAGCAGCAACAGAGGACCAGATACGCAGTATTTT. This sequence encodes CASSNRGPDTQYF.